This T cell receptor (beta chain) was profiled in a study of spatial heterogeneity in lung cancer. From the 5' RACE reads, TCRdb called clonotypes with MiXCR, one entry per CDR3 protein. This sample has about 120,000 distinct CDR3 sequences, with 9% to 15% found just once. V shed 2 bases, J shed 2 bases, and the junction held 3 bases outside the gene matches. The germline V gene has CDR1 MNHEY and CDR2 SVGAGI. CDR3 length: 14 residues. As for time point: blood at routine non-recurrence follow-up after resection. Unsorted tumor, nontumor lung tissue or cryopreserved PBMC supplied the whole RNA. The clonotype comes from a male donor with early-stage non-small cell lung cancer. The V and J genes are TRBV6-5 and TRBJ2-7; 7 positions match TRBD1. The sample here was PBMCs, taken at follow-up. The CDR3 sequence: CASSYDRVAYEQYF. The CDR3 coding sequence is TGTGCCAGCAGTTACGACAGGGTCGCCTACGAGCAGTACTTC.